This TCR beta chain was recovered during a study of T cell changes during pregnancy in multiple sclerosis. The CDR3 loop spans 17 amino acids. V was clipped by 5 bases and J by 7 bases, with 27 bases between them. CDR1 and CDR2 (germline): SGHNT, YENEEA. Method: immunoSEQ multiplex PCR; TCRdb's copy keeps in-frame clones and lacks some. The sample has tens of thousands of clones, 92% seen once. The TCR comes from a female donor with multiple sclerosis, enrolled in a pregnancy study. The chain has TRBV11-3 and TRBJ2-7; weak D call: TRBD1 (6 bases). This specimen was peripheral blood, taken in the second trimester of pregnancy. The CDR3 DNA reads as TGTGCCAGCAGCCCGAACGCTAGAACAGGGTCCAGCGGAGAGCAGTACTTC. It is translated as CASSPNARTGSSGEQYF.